This TCR beta chain is from a study of CD8 T cells in Susac syndrome. Comments on this clonotype: What it recognizes is unknown.

The CDR3 covers 14 residues. The ends lost 4 bases at V and 7 bases at J; junction bases unmatched: 4. Germline lookup yields CDR1 LGHDT and CDR2 YNNKEL (reference sequence). The study sequenced TCR beta in blood CD8+ and CD4+ T cells. General observations from the study: The study recognized that the number of individuals in its TCR sequencing and HLA analysis was relatively small.

A quantity of about 0.5 to 1 ug RNA underwent reverse transcription using random hexamers. TCRdb processed the immunoSEQ multiplex PCR reads anew with MiXCR; each CDR3 protein has one entry. The repertoire includes tens of thousands of distinct CDR3 sequences, roughly 94% of them detected once, and roughly 0.3% sits in the top ten. This rearrangement joins TRBV3-1 to TRBJ1-5, with 10 positions matching TRBD1. The sequence came from a human donor with Susac syndrome. Sequenced material: CD4+ T cells from PBMCs. The CDR3 bases are TGTGCCAGCAGCCCGGACAGGGGGGAACAGCCCCAGCATTTT. Amino acids: CASSPDRGEQPQHF.